Presented here are 12 T cell receptor beta chains from one specimen sequenced in a study of blood T cells in healthy people across ages. The second PCR ran about 6 to 11 cycles with a sample-barcoded 5' primer and J-beta primers. Each CDR3 protein gets one entry after TCRdb re-called the 5' RACE reads with MiXCR. The sample has fewer than 1,200,000 distinct CDR3 sequences, 20% to 25% seen once. The sample also formed part of further work on T cells of mothers and their children.

Sample: blood. These receptors were collected from a girl aged 2 to 10 in good health.

The chain has TRBV7-2 and TRBJ1-2, with D possibly TRBD1 on 6 matching bases. The CDR3 spans 15 residues. Germline assignment: CDR1 SGHTA and CDR2 FQGNSA. The V and J ends lost 7 bases and 3 bases respectively, with 18 bases between them. CDR3 DNA: TGTGCCAGCAAGTCCGGGACAACAAACCACTATGGCTACACCTTC. Protein product: CASKSGTTNHYGYTF.

The chain couples TRBV5-8 to TRBJ2-7; D is possibly TRBD1 or TRBD2 (5 bases each). CDR3 length equals 16 residues. Germline V gives CDR1 SGHTS, CDR2 YDEGEE. Deletions cut 2 bases from V and 0 bases from J, with 15 bases between. CDR3 in amino acids: CASSLQLGGGSYEQYF. The CDR3 DNA reads TGTGCCAGCAGCTTACAACTAGGTGGGGGCTCCTACGAGCAGTACTTC.

This clonotype was observed a few times. The chain combines TRBV3-1 with TRBJ2-2; no clear D gene. The germline V gene has CDR1 LGHDT and CDR2 YNNKEL (reference sequence). The CDR3 is made up of 15 amino acids. The V gene lost 4 bases and the J gene lost 0 bases, with 9 bases spanning the gap. In nucleotides, the CDR3 is TGTGCCAGCAGCCGACGAAGTGCGAACACCGGGGAGCTGTTTTTT. Encoded protein: CASSRRSANTGELFF.

This chain joins TRBV29-1 and TRBJ1-1; D perhaps matches TRBD1 (5 bases). This CDR3 comprises 13 residues. Trimming pared 4 bases from V and 6 bases from J, leaving 15 bases between. CDR1 is SQVTM, CDR2 ANQGSEA, per germline. The CDR3 sequence: CSVALDSSSEAFF. Here the CDR3 DNA reads TGCAGCGTTGCGTTAGACAGCTCCTCTGAAGCTTTCTTT.

CDR3 loop: CASSLGGQPEEKLFF. CDR3 in DNA: TGTGCCAGCAGTTTAGGGGGACAACCAGAGGAAAAACTGTTTTTT. The V gene is TRBV27, the J gene TRBJ1-4, with a possible D match to TRBD1 (6 bases). Trimming left V 2 bases short and J 8 bases short, with 15 bases between. This CDR3 is 15 amino acids long. Germline CDR1 reads MNHEY; CDR2 reads SMNVEV (reference sequence).

The rearrangement joins TRBV14 to TRBJ2-3; D unresolved. Trimming pared 0 bases from V and 2 bases from J, leaving 15 bases between. The germline CDR1 and CDR2 sequences are SGHDN and FVKESK. This CDR3 is 17 amino acids long. CDR3 coding DNA: TGTGCCAGCAGCCAAGATCGGGCAGGATATCTCACAGATACGCAGTATTTT. It encodes CASSQDRAGYLTDTQYF.

The V and J genes are TRBV27 and TRBJ2-2; D is perhaps TRBD1 (5 bases). V was trimmed by 4 bases and J by 2 bases, leaving 14 bases between them. The CDR3 sequence is 16 residues long. Per germline, CDR1 MNHEY and CDR2 SMNVEV (reference sequence). This chain's CDR3 is CASSSWGRENTGELFF. The CDR3 nucleotides read TGTGCCAGCAGTTCTTGGGGCAGGGAAAACACCGGGGAGCTGTTTTTT.

This clonotype was counted only a few times. The gene calls are TRBV5-1 and TRBJ1-6; D possibly corresponds to TRBD1 (5 bases). The ends were cut back, 4 bases at V and 10 bases at J, with 12 bases in the middle. Germline V gene data show CDR1 as SGHRS and CDR2 as YFSETQ. CDR3 length: 13 amino acids. The CDR3 coding sequence is TGCGCCAGCAGCCTAGACAGCTCCTCACCCCTCCACTTT. It codes for CASSLDSSSPLHF. Full variable domain (missing parts from reference TRBV5-1 and TRBJ1-6): KAGVTQTPRYLIKTRGQQVTLSCSPISGHRSVSWYQQTPGQGLQFLFEYFSETQRNKGNFPGRFSGRQFSNSRSEMNVSTLELGDSALYLCASSLDSSSPLHFGNGTRLTVT.

This sequence joins TRBV7-2 and TRBJ2-5; possible D gene TRBD2, 6 bases. The CDR3 sequence is 16 residues long. Germline V CDR1 and CDR2: SGHTA, FQGNSA. V shed 5 bases and J shed 3 bases, with 19 bases lying between them. CDR3 sequence: CASSAAPGVLEETQYF. The CDR3 DNA reads TGTGCCAGCAGCGCCGCCCCGGGGGTTTTGGAAGAGACCCAGTACTTC.

CDR3 DNA: TGTGCCAGCAGCTTAGCACTACCCTATGGCTACACCTTC. Its protein is CASSLALPYGYTF. The chain links TRBV7-2 to TRBJ1-2; D is unclear. V lost 0 bases, J lost 4 bases, and 6 bases lay in between. This CDR3 region has 13 residues. CDR1 is SGHTA and CDR2 is FQGNSA in the germline V gene.

This chain uses TRBV4-2 with TRBJ2-7; TRBD2 agrees at 7 bases. Germline CDR1 and CDR2: LGHNA and YNFKEQ. V shed 0 bases and J 3 bases; nucleotides not matched to a gene: 5. The length of the CDR3 is 15 residues. The CDR3 region is CASSQDPLASYEQYF. CDR3 nucleotide sequence: TGTGCCAGCAGCCAAGATCCACTAGCGAGCTACGAGCAGTACTTC.

The chain employs TRBV10-3 and TRBJ1-2; TRBD1 agrees at 10 bases. This CDR3 has 15 residues. With V trimmed by 6 bases and J by 2 bases, 6 bases remained unmatched. From germline, CDR1 is ENHRY and CDR2 SYGVKD. CDR3 in DNA: TGTGCCATCAGAATAGGGACAGGGGACAACTATGGCTACACCTTC. Protein product: CAIRIGTGDNYGYTF.